This TCR beta chain originates from a study of blood T cells in healthy people across ages. Study-wide points: Long-lived donors exceeded aged donors in naive CD4+ cells and diversity.

Many counts were recorded for this clonotype. The antigen remains undetermined. V was clipped by 7 bases and J by 0 bases; unmatched bases: 7. This CDR3 is built from 16 residues. Looked up from germline, CDR1 is SQVTM and CDR2 is ANQGSEA. Primed by a sample-barcoded 5' primer and a J-beta primer mix, a second PCR proceeded for about 7 to 11 cycles. TCRdb re-derived calls from the 5' RACE reads in MiXCR, one entry per CDR3 protein. The sample carries around 870,000 distinct CDR3 sequences, about 28% recorded once. The sequenced sample was blood. The TCR comes from a woman aged 80 or older in good health. The chain carries TRBV29-1 and TRBJ2-1; 12 nucleotides align to TRBD2. Here the CDR3 reads CSAKLAGGASYNEQFF. The CDR3 nucleotides are TGCAGCGCTAAACTAGCGGGGGGCGCCTCCTACAATGAGCAGTTCTTC.